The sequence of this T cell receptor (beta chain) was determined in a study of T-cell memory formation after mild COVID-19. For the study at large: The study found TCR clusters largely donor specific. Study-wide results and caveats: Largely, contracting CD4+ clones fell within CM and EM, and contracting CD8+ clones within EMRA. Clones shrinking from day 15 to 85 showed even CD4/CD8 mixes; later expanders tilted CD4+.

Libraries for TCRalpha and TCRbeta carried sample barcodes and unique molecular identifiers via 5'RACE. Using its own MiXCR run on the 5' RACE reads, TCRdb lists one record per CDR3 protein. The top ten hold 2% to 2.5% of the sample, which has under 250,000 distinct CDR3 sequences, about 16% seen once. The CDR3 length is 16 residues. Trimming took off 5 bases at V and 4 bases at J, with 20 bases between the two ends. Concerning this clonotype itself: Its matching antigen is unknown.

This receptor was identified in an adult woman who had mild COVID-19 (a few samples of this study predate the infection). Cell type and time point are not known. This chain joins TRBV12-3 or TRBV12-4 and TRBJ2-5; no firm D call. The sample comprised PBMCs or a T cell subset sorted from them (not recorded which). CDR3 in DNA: TGTGCCAGCAGTCTCCAAGTTCGGCTGCCCGGAGAGACCCAGTACTTC. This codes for CASSLQVRLPGETQYF.